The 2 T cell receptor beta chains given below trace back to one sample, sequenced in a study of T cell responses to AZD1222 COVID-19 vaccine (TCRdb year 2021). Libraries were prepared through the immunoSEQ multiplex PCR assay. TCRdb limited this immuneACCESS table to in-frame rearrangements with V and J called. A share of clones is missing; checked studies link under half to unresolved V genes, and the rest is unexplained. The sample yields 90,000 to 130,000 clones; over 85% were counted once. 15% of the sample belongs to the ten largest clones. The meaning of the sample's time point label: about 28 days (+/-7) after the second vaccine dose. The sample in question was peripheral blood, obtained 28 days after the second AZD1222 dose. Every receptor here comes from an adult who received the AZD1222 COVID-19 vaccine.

CDR3: CASSMGLDLIYNEQFF. The CDR3 region has the DNA TGTGCCAGTAGTATGGGCCTAGACCTTATTTACAATGAGCAGTTCTTC. This rearrangement joins TRBV19 to TRBJ2-1, with unresolved D. The V end was cut by 3 bases, the J end by 4 bases, with 16 bases between. This CDR3 contains 16 residues. Per germline, CDR1 LNHDA and CDR2 SQIVND (reference sequence).

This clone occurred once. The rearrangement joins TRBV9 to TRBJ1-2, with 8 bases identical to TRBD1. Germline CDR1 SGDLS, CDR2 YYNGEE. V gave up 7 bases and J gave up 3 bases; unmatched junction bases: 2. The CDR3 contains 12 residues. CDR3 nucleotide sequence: TGTGCCAGCGGGGGACAGGACTATGGCTACACCTTC. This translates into CASGGQDYGYTF.